The following is a T cell receptor (beta chain) sequence with its context. Source study methods: Estimation of nucleated cell counts relied on the amplification of reference gene primers. Generated by immunoSEQ multiplex PCR, the TCRdb table keeps only in-frame clones and is missing some. Clone size and V and J calls were adopted from that table, with D and trimming inferred from the DNA. Of about 73,000 clones detected, roughly 85% appear once; the ten largest clones hold approximately 1.7%. This sample is part of a study of blood T cell repertoires in COVID-19. Study summary: Specimens from acute and convalescent COVID-19 originated in the United States, Italy and Spain. Sources were T cells, B-cell-depleted T cells, or PBMCs; the material itself was cDNA or gDNA.

With V trimmed by 5 bases and J by 2 bases, 2 bases remained unmatched. CDR3 size: 15 residues. CDR1 is MNHEY, CDR2 SVGAGI, per germline. This chain links TRBV6-5 with TRBJ2-7; 14 positions match TRBD2. The sequence came from a woman aged 55-75 years with acute or convalescent COVID-19. Source material: peripheral blood. The DNA of the CDR3 is TGTGCCAGCAGTACGACTAGCGGGGGGGCCTACGAGCAGTACTTC. Its protein is CASSTTSGGAYEQYF.